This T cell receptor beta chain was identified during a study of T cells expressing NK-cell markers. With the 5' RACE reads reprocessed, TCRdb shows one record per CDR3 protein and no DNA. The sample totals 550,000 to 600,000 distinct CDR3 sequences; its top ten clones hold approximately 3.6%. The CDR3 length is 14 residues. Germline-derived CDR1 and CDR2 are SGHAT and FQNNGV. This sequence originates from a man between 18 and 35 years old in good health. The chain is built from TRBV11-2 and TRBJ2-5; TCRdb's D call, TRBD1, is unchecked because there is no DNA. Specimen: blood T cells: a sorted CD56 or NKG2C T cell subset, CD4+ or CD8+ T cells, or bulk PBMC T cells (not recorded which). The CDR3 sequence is CASSLGRVKETQYF. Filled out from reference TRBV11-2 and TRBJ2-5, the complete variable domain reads EAGVAQSPRYKIIEKRQSVAFWCNPISGHATLYWYQQILGQGPKLLIQFQNNGVVDDSQLPKDRFSAERLKGVDSTLKIQPAKLEDSAVYLCASSLGRVKETQYFGPGTRLLVL.